This entry lists 22 T cell receptor beta chains sequenced from one sample in a study of shared clonotypes between healthy human individuals. Sequencing used immunoSEQ multiplex PCR; TCRdb keeps in-frame clones, though not all of them. The repertoire consists of about 990,000 clones, with about 84% occurring once and the leading ten covering roughly 0.62%. The sequenced material came from memory CD4+ T cells from PBMCs. The subset here: CD45RA-negative fraction. The receptors shown here come from a man aged 18 to 29 in good health. Some clones in this sample may be carry-over from other donors' samples.

The chain combines TRBV7-9 with TRBJ1-4, with D tentatively TRBD1 (5 bases). V shed 5 bases and J shed 5 bases, with 12 bases lying between them. From germline, CDR1 is SEHNR and CDR2 FQNEAQ (reference sequence). The CDR3 has 14 residues. The CDR3: CASSLDSYNEKLFF. Written as DNA, the CDR3 is TGTGCCAGCAGCCTTGACAGTTACAATGAAAAACTGTTTTTT.

This clone was seen a few times. This rearrangement joins TRBV18 to TRBJ2-3; D might be TRBD1 (5 bases). V lost 0 bases and J lost 3, with 19 bases in between. CDR1 is KGHSH, CDR2 LQKENI, per germline. CDR3 length: 18 amino acids. Written as DNA, the CDR3 is TGTGCCAGCTCACCACCTGTCAGGGTGATTGCATCGACAGATACGCAGTATTTT. It is translated as CASSPPVRVIASTDTQYF.

V and J are TRBV19 and TRBJ1-5; 7 bases are shared with TRBD1. This CDR3 spans 15 amino acids. The germline V gene has CDR1 LNHDA and CDR2 SQIVND (reference sequence). The V segment lost 5 bases and the J segment 3 bases; nucleotides outside the gene matches: 7. The CDR3 coding sequence is TGTGCCAGTAGTCTCCCGACAGGGCCCAATCAGCCCCAGCATTTT. Its translation: CASSLPTGPNQPQHF. Drawing the rest from reference TRBV19 and TRBJ1-5, the complete variable domain is DGGITQSPKYLFRKEGQNVTLSCEQNLNHDAMYWYRQDPGQGLRLIYYSQIVNDFQKGDIAEGYSVSREKKESFPLTVTSAQKNPTAFYLCASSLPTGPNQPQHFGDGTRLSIL.

As to this clone: Given a much more abundant clone one base away, this may be a read error. The chain employs TRBV7-9 and TRBJ1-4; tentative D call: TRBD1 (6 bases). Looked up from germline, CDR1 is SEHNR and CDR2 is FQNEAQ (reference sequence). Between the trimmed V and J ends, which lost 2 bases and 3 bases, there was a span of 7 bases. This CDR3 region has 14 residues. The CDR3 DNA is TGTGCCAGCAGCTTAAGGGGGGCTAATGAAAAACTGTTTTTT. Translated, it gives CASSLRGANEKLFF. The whole variable domain, remainder taken from reference TRBV7-9 and TRBJ1-4, is DTGVSQNPRHKITKRGQNVTFRCDPISEHNRLYWYRQTLGQGPEFLTYFQNEAQLEKSRLLSDRFSAERPKGSFSTLEIQRTEQGDSAMYLCASSLRGANEKLFFGSGTQLSVL.

This clone was recorded at least ten times. The sample holds other DNA sequences that translate to the same CDR3. V and J are TRBV4-2 and TRBJ2-3; maybe TRBD2 (5 bases). V was shortened by 3 bases and J by 1 base, with 11 bases between the two germline ends. The CDR3 consists of 15 residues. CDR1 and CDR2 from the germline V gene are LGHNA and YNFKEQ. This chain's CDR3 is CASSQIWTRTDTQYF. Here the CDR3 DNA reads TGTGCCAGCAGCCAGATTTGGACTCGCACAGATACGCAGTATTTT.

The rearrangement links TRBV30 to TRBJ1-4; D is undetermined. Germline values: CDR1 GTSNPN, CDR2 SVGIG (reference sequence). The CDR3 contains 15 residues. V was trimmed by 2 bases and J by 4 bases, leaving 14 bases between them. CDR3 loop: CAWSPWTVDNEKLFF. Written as DNA, the CDR3 is TGTGCCTGGAGTCCCTGGACTGTCGATAATGAAAAACTGTTTTTT.

J is TRBJ1-5 and V is TRBV28; D gene unclear. CDR1 is MDHEN, CDR2 SYDVKM, per germline. The CDR3 consists of 15 residues. V shed 7 bases and J shed 0 bases, with 13 bases lying between them. CDR3 sequence (DNA): TGTGCCAGCACTCGTAGCGCCACTAGCAATCAGCCCCAGCATTTT. Translation: CASTRSATSNQPQHF. Variable domain in full (rest from reference TRBV28 and TRBJ1-5): DVKVTQSSRYLVKRTGEKVFLECVQDMDHENMFWYRQDPGLGLRLIYFSYDVKMKEKGDIPEGYSVSREKKERFSLILESASTNQTSMYLCASTRSATSNQPQHFGDGTRLSIL.

There are a few counts of this clone. The rearrangement uses TRBV20-1 and TRBJ2-7; no reliable D call. The CDR3 consists of 10 residues. V was pared by 3 bases and J by 6 bases, with 6 bases between. Germline values: CDR1 DFQATT, CDR2 SNEGSKA (reference sequence). The CDR3 loop is CSASKSEQYF. CDR3 bases: TGCAGTGCTAGCAAGAGCGAGCAGTACTTC.

This CDR3 is CASSLQGSTEAFF. The CDR3 nucleotides are TGTGCCAGCAGCTTACAGGGTTCGACTGAAGCTTTCTTT. The chain employs TRBV7-8 and TRBJ1-1, with D tentatively TRBD1 (5 bases). V lost 2 bases, J lost 5 bases, and 9 bases lay in between. Germline CDR1 and CDR2: SGHVS and FQNEAQ. There are 13 residues in the CDR3.

As for this clone: Other DNA sequences in this specimen translate into the identical CDR3. V is TRBV7-9 and J is TRBJ2-1; the match to TRBD1 covers 8 bases. The germline V gene encodes CDR1 SEHNR and CDR2 FQNEAQ (reference sequence). J lost 0 bases, V lost 5 bases, and 3 bases had no gene match. The CDR3 runs 15 residues. The chain's CDR3 is CASSRTGSSYNEQFF. The CDR3 nucleotides are TGTGCCAGCAGCCGGACAGGGAGCTCCTACAATGAGCAGTTCTTC.

This clone turned up a few times. Within the sample, other DNA sequences also encode this same CDR3. This chain connects TRBV7-2 to TRBJ2-3; 7 nucleotides align to TRBD1. Trimming removed 1 base from V and 1 base from J; junction bases left unmatched: 2. Per germline, CDR1 SGHTA and CDR2 FQGNSA. The CDR3 has 15 residues. The CDR3 sequence is CASSLGQGGTDTQYF. The CDR3 region has the DNA TGTGCCAGCAGCTTAGGCCAGGGGGGCACAGATACGCAGTATTTT.

The rearrangement joins TRBV21-1 to TRBJ2-1; TRBD2, as called in the table, went unchecked against the DNA. TRBV21-1 constitutes a pseudogene. The CDR3 length is 17 residues. The CDR3 nucleotides are TGTGCCAGCAGCGCCGAGGTTAGCGGGAGGTTTTACAATGAGCAGTTCTTC. Its protein product is CASSAEVSGRFYNEQFF.

The chain carries TRBV11-2 and TRBJ2-1, with a weak D call TRBD2 (6 bases). CDR3 length equals 16 residues. Trimming left V 8 bases short and J 2 bases short, with 19 bases between. The V gene's germline CDR1 is SGHAT and CDR2 FQNNGV. CDR3 residues: CASGGPEGRAYNEQFF. CDR3 DNA sequence: TGTGCCAGCGGGGGACCGGAGGGCCGCGCCTACAATGAGCAGTTCTTC.

Points on this clone: Additional DNA sequences in this sample encode the identical CDR3. The CDR3 region is CASSRDFSYEQYF. The CDR3 bases are TGTGCCAGCAGTCGGGATTTCTCCTACGAGCAGTACTTC. The rearrangement uses TRBV7-2 and TRBJ2-7; D is possibly TRBD2 (5 bases). V was shortened by 6 bases and J by 0 bases, with 9 bases between the two germline ends. The CDR3 has 13 amino acids. The V gene's germline CDR1 is SGHTA and CDR2 FQGNSA. Combining the CDR3 with reference TRBV7-2 and TRBJ2-7 gives the whole variable domain GAGVSQSPSNKVTEKGKDVELRCDPISGHTALYWYRQSLGQGLEFLIYFQGNSAPDKSGLPSDRFSAERTGGSVSTLTIQRTQQEDSAVYLCASSRDFSYEQYFGPGTRLTVT.

V and J are TRBV5-1 and TRBJ2-5, with TRBD2 matching 14 bases. CDR3 length equals 18 residues. The V and J ends lost 3 bases and 1 base, in that order; junction bases with no gene match: 8. Germline-derived CDR1 and CDR2 are SGHRS and YFSETQ. In DNA form, the CDR3 reads TGCGCCAGCAGCTCCGGACTAGCGGGAGGAGGGGGCCAAGAGACCCAGTACTTC. Translation: CASSSGLAGGGGQETQYF.

The chain recombines TRBV10-1 with TRBJ2-2, with TRBD2 matching over 10 bases. V lost 6 bases and J lost 2; bases outside the gene matches: 12. CDR1 is WNHNN and CDR2 is SYGVQD in the germline V gene (reference sequence). This CDR3 is built from 18 residues. The CDR3 DNA reads as TGCGCCAGCAGCTCTACCCCCGGACTAGCGGTAAACACCGGGGAGCTGTTTTTT. This gives the protein CASSSTPGLAVNTGELFF.

The chain combines TRBV18 with TRBJ2-5; tentative D call: TRBD1 (6 bases). The J call may be incorrect, as the DNA end agrees better with TRBJ2-7. Looked up from germline, CDR1 is KGHSH and CDR2 is LQKENI. The CDR3 sequence is 15 residues long. CDR3: CASSPQAQGSHEQYF. CDR3 sequence (DNA): TGTGCCAGCTCACCACAGGCACAGGGTTCGCACGAGCAGTACTTC.

CDR3 in DNA: TGTGCCAGCAGCACCCCACAGGACCACGAGCAGTACTTC. Amino acids: CASSTPQDHEQYF. The chain has TRBV7-2 and TRBJ2-7; maybe TRBD1 (5 bases). CDR3 size: 13 residues. Germline assignment: CDR1 SGHTA and CDR2 FQGNSA. Between the trimmed V and J ends, which lost 5 bases and 5 bases, there was a span of 13 bases.

Worth noting for this clone: The junction differs from germline at one of its ends, possibly a read error. This chain joins TRBV11-2 and TRBJ2-7; D might be TRBD2 (6 bases). Looked up from germline, CDR1 is SGHAT and CDR2 is FQNNGV. CDR3 length equals 14 residues. For the CDR3, the DNA is TGTGCCAGCAGCTTGGGAGGACAAACCTACGCGCAGTACTTC. Amino acid sequence: CASSLGGQTYAQYF.

The V gene is TRBV7-6, the J gene TRBJ2-7, with TRBD1 identical over 7 bases. The CDR3 contains 14 residues. J gave up 2 bases and V 2 bases, and 3 bases lay outside the gene matches. Germline V lookup: CDR1 SGHVS, CDR2 FNYEAQ. CDR3 loop: CASSLPGQPYEQYF. The CDR3 bases are TGTGCCAGCAGCTTACCGGGACAGCCCTACGAGCAGTACTTC.

The rearrangement joins TRBV10-3 to TRBJ2-7, with 9 nucleotides matching TRBD1. J was trimmed by 1 base and V by 6 bases; bases with no gene match: 4. The CDR3 covers 14 residues. The germline gives CDR1 ENHRY, CDR2 SYGVKD. The CDR3 region is CAIRNGTGSYEQYF. The CDR3 nucleotides are TGTGCCATCAGGAACGGGACAGGGTCCTACGAGCAGTACTTC.

Comment on this clone: This clone may be a read error of a much larger clone one base away. The same CDR3 also results from other DNA sequences found in this sample. The rearrangement joins TRBV20-1 to TRBJ2-1; D gene ambiguous. The V and J ends lost 6 bases and 6 bases respectively, with 6 bases between them. This CDR3 comprises 10 residues. Germline-derived CDR1 and CDR2 are DFQATT and SNEGSKA (reference sequence). The CDR3 loop is CSALGNEQFF. In DNA, the CDR3 is TGCAGTGCCCTTGGCAATGAGCAGTTCTTC.